This TCR beta chain was recovered during a study of OX40 agonist ivuxolimab in advanced cancers. Study summary: In this trial design, patients received ivuxolimab intravenously at 0.01 to 10 mg/kg every 2 weeks. Every patient in dose escalation had hepatocellular carcinoma, melanoma, renal cell or head and neck cancer.

TCRdb keeps only in-frame clones here, not all; method: immunoSEQ multiplex PCR. The sample has 70,000 to 85,000 clones, approximately 86% seen once. The CDR3 loop spans 14 amino acids. Germline values: CDR1 MGHRA, CDR2 YSYEKL. Regarding this clone: Its antigen is unknown. The junction does not match germline at one end; this may be a read error.

Findings of the study overall: Expanded clones were, on average, more numerous in CD8+ T cells than in CD4+.

The source is an adult with an advanced solid tumor such as melanoma, head and neck, liver or kidney cancer. Sequencing used CD4+ or CD8+ T cells sorted from blood, obtained in a trial of the OX40 agonist ivuxolimab. The chain recombines TRBV4-1 with TRBJ1-2, with TRBD1 as a possible D gene (5 bases). As DNA, the CDR3 is TGCGCCAGCAGCCGGGAGGGGTGGAACTATGGCCACACCTTC. It specifies CASSREGWNYGHTF.